The source of this T cell receptor (beta chain) is a study of human T cells and chemical hapten exposure. V lost 0 bases and J 0 bases, leaving 7 bases between the germline ends. CDR3 length: 15 residues. Germline-derived CDR1 and CDR2 are ENHRY and SYGVKD. The time point denotes: patch test 1, 2 weeks after DPC sensitization. Treatment of the sample: therapeutic diphenylcyclopropenone sensitization with weekly scalp DPC. Total RNA came from unfractionated whole blood. This clonotype was recorded at least ten times. One entry per CDR3 protein, called by TCRdb with MiXCR from the RACE reads. Here the sample spans some 400,000 distinct CDR3 sequences, around 4.8% being singletons.

The genes are TRBV10-3 and TRBJ2-3; no reliable D call. The sequencing used whole blood, collected in connection with sensitization to the hapten diphenylcyclopropenone (DPC). The receptor's source is a woman between 50 and 59 years old with alopecia areata. Some clones in this sample may be carry-over from other donors' samples. CDR3 residues: CAISESGSSTDTQYF. DNA of the CDR3: TGTGCCATCAGTGAGTCAGGGTCTAGCACAGATACGCAGTATTTT.